Each of the 8 T cell receptor beta chains below was sequenced from the same sample in a study of cytomegalovirus exposure and HLA in healthy donors. Clones were read by immunoSEQ multiplex PCR, and TCRdb kept only the in-frame ones, dropping some. Of 73,000 or so clones in the sample, just under 95% were seen once. Material: PBMCs. Source of these receptors: a woman aged 18-30 years in good health and CMV-seropositive.

The V gene is TRBV6-6, the J gene TRBJ2-5; D is undetermined. The CDR3 is made up of 16 amino acids. Germline lookup yields CDR1 MNHNY and CDR2 SVGAGI (reference sequence). Deletions cut 0 bases from V and 4 bases from J, with 15 bases between. The CDR3 reads CASSYSNVPMAETQYF. In nucleotides, the CDR3 is TGTGCCAGCAGTTACTCTAATGTCCCCATGGCAGAGACCCAGTACTTC.

This chain joins TRBV20-1 and TRBJ2-7; no reliable D call. Trimming removed 3 bases at V and 3 bases at J, with 6 bases between. Germline lookup yields CDR1 DFQATT and CDR2 SNEGSKA (reference sequence). This CDR3 region has 11 residues. The DNA for the CDR3 is TGCAGTGCTAGTGGGCGCTACGAGCAGTACTTC. Translated: CSASGRYEQYF.

CDR3 sequence: CASSQDYSTDTQYF. In DNA, the CDR3 is TGCGCCAGCAGCCAAGACTATAGCACAGATACGCAGTATTTT. This chain joins TRBV4-1 and TRBJ2-3; no clear D gene. Trimming stripped 0 bases from V and 0 bases from J, with 4 bases between. Germline assignment: CDR1 MGHRA and CDR2 YSYEKL. The length of the CDR3 is 14 residues.

This clone was observed a few times. The rearrangement links TRBV5-1 to TRBJ1-5; 8 bases align to TRBD1. CDR3 length: 14 residues. The germline V gene has CDR1 SGHRS and CDR2 YFSETQ. The trim removed 8 bases at V and 2 bases at J, leaving 6 bases unmatched. The CDR3 DNA follows: TGCGCCAGTCGACAGGGGCTGGGCAATCAGCCCCAGCATTTT. Translated, it gives CASRQGLGNQPQHF.

The chain links TRBV5-6 to TRBJ2-7; 10 nucleotides agree with TRBD1. Germline CDR1 SGHDT, CDR2 YYEEEE. The CDR3 has 15 residues. V dropped 4 bases and J dropped 4; count of bases not matched to a gene: 8. For the CDR3, the DNA is TGTGCCAGCAGCCCGACAGGGGGCGCGTTGTACGAGCAGTACTTC. It is translated as CASSPTGGALYEQYF.

This chain uses TRBV5-4 with TRBJ2-7; the match to TRBD1 covers 7 bases. Germline CDR1 and CDR2: SGHNT and YYREEE (reference sequence). This CDR3 has 13 amino acids. J gave up 4 bases and V 4 bases, and 5 bases lay outside the gene matches. CDR3 sequence (DNA): TGTGCCAGCAGCCCGGGACAGCGGTACGAGCAGTACTTC. Translating gives CASSPGQRYEQYF.

The rearrangement links TRBV5-6 to TRBJ2-1; weak D call: TRBD2 (6 bases). CDR1 is SGHDT, CDR2 YYEEEE, per germline. Between the trimmed V and J ends, which lost 3 bases and 5 bases, there was a span of 21 bases. This CDR3 region has 17 residues. This CDR3 is CASSSNPLAKHDNEQFF. In DNA, the CDR3 is TGTGCCAGCAGCTCAAACCCTCTAGCGAAACATGACAATGAGCAGTTCTTC.

The chain uses TRBV29-1 and TRBJ1-1, with 7 bases matching TRBD1. The CDR3 covers 14 residues. Trimming at V came to 6 bases and at J to 4 bases, leaving 11 bases not matched to a gene. In germline, CDR1 is SQVTM, CDR2 ANQGSEA. The CDR3 DNA is TGCAGCGTAAGAACGAACAGGGGCATCACTGAAGCTTTCTTT. It is translated as CSVRTNRGITEAFF. Filled out from reference TRBV29-1 and TRBJ1-1, the complete variable domain reads SAVISQKPSRDICQRGTSLTIQCQVDSQVTMMFWYRQQPGQSLTLIATANQGSEATYESGFVIDKFPISRPNLTFSTLTVSNMSPEDSSIYLCSVRTNRGITEAFFGQGTRLTVV.